This TCR beta chain was retrieved from a study of T-cell memory formation after mild COVID-19. Overall study context: Largely donor-specific sequence clusters came from a couple of donors. Findings and caveats of the study: CD4+ contracting clones were found mainly in CM and EM, and CD8+ ones in EMRA. CD4+ bias marked clones expanding day 15 to 37, unlike balanced contracting clones. Pre-infection memory carried some responding clones, suggesting that cross-reactive memory joined.

Concerning this clonotype itself: Its antigen is as yet unknown.

Germline V CDR1 and CDR2: MNHNY, SVGAGI (reference sequence). CDR3 length: 16 residues. V lost 6 bases to trimming and J lost 4 bases; unmatched junction nucleotides: 10. Each CDR3 protein is one row after TCRdb ran MiXCR on the 5' RACE reads. The sample lists 400,000 or so distinct CDR3 sequences, around 19% seen once, with roughly 8.4% in the top ten. The clonotype was recovered from an adult woman who had mild COVID-19 (a few samples of this study predate the infection). Cell type and time point are not known. The material sequenced was PBMCs or a T cell subset sorted from them (not recorded which). The chain recombines TRBV6-6 with TRBJ2-7; 12 bases agree with TRBD2. In nucleotides, the CDR3 is TGTGCCAGCAGGCCACCGACTAGCGGGAGTGCTTACGAGCAGTACTTC. It specifies CASRPPTSGSAYEQYF.